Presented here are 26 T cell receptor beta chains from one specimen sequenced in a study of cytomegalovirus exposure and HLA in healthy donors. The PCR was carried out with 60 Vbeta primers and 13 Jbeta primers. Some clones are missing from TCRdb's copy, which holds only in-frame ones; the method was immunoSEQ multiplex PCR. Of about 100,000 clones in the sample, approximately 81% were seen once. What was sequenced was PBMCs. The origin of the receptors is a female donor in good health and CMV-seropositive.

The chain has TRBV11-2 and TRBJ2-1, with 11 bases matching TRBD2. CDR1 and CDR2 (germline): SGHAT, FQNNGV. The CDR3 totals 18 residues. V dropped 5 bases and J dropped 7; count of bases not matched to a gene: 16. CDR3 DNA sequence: TGTGCCAGCAGCCCCCGACTGCTAGCGGGGGGACTACAGAATGAGCAGTTCTTC. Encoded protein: CASSPRLLAGGLQNEQFF. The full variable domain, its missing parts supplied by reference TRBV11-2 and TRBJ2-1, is EAGVAQSPRYKIIEKRQSVAFWCNPISGHATLYWYQQILGQGPKLLIQFQNNGVVDDSQLPKDRFSAERLKGVDSTLKIQPAKLEDSAVYLCASSPRLLAGGLQNEQFFGPGTRLTVL.

The CDR3 region is CASSPGPTSGADTQYF. In DNA, the CDR3 is TGCGCCAGCAGCCCTGGCCCTACTAGCGGGGCAGATACGCAGTATTTT. The chain recombines TRBV5-1 with TRBJ2-3; 10 bases agree with TRBD2. Unmatched junction bases numbered 9, after V lost 4 bases and J lost 4 bases. Germline CDR1 SGHRS, CDR2 YFSETQ. The CDR3 consists of 16 residues.

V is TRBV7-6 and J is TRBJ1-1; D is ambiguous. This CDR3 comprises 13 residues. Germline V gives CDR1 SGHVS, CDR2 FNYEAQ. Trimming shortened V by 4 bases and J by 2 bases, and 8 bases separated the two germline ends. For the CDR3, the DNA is TGTGCCAGCAGCTACACCTCCAACACTGAAGCTTTCTTT. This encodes CASSYTSNTEAFF. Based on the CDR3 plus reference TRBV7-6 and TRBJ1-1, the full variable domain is GAGVSQSPRYKVTKRGQDVALRCDPISGHVSLYWYRQALGQGPEFLTYFNYEAQQDKSGLPNDRFSAERPEGSISTLTIQRTEQRDSAMYRCASSYTSNTEAFFGQGTRLTVV.

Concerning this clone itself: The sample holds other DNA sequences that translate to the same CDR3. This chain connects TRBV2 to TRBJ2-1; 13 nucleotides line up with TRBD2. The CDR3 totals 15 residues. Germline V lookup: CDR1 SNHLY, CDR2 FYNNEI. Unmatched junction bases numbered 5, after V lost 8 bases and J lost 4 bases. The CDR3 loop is CASSRLAGGYNEQFF. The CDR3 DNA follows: TGTGCCAGCTCGCGACTAGCGGGAGGTTACAATGAGCAGTTCTTC.

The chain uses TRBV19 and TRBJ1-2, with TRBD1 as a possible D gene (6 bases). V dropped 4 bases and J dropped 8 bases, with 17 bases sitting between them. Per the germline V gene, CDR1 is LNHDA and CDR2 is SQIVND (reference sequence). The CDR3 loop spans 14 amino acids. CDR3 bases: TGTGCCAGTAGTACCTCAGTAGGGGGTGCGGGCTACACCTTC. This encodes CASSTSVGGAGYTF.

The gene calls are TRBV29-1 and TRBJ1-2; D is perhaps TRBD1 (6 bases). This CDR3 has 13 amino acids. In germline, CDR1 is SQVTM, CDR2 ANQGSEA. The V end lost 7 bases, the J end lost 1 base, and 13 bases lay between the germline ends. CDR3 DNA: TGCAGCGCAGGGTTAGGGGGTAACTATGGCTACACCTTC. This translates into CSAGLGGNYGYTF.

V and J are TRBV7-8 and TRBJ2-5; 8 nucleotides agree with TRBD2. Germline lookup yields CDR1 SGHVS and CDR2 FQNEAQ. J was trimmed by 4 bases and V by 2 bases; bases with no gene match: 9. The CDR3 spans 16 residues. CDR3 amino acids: CASSLTANSGRETQYF. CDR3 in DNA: TGTGCCAGCAGCTTAACAGCAAACAGCGGGAGAGAGACCCAGTACTTC.

The CDR3 loop is CASSLKRGNTGELFF. Here the CDR3 DNA reads TGTGCCAGCAGCTTAAAGCGGGGGAACACCGGGGAGCTGTTTTTT. The chain uses TRBV7-2 and TRBJ2-2, with TRBD2 matching 7 bases. V was clipped by 2 bases and J by 1 base; unmatched bases: 1. This CDR3 is built from 15 residues. Germline lookup yields CDR1 SGHTA and CDR2 FQGNSA.

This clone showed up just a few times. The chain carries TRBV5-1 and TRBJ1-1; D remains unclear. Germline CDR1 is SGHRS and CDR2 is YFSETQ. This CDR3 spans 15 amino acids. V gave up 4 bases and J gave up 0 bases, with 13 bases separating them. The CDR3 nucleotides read TGCGCCAGCAGCCGGGAGGGAGATTTGAACACTGAAGCTTTCTTT. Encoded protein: CASSREGDLNTEAFF.

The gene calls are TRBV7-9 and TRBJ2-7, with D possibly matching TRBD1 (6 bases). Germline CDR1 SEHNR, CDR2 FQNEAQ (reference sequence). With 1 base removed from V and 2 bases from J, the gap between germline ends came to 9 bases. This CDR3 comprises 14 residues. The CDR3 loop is CASSLVGATYEQYF. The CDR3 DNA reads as TGTGCCAGCAGCTTAGTGGGGGCTACCTACGAGCAGTACTTC. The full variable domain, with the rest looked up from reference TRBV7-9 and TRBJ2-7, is DTGVSQNPRHKITKRGQNVTFRCDPISEHNRLYWYRQTLGQGPEFLTYFQNEAQLEKSRLLSDRFSAERPKGSFSTLEIQRTEQGDSAMYLCASSLVGATYEQYFGPGTRLTVT.

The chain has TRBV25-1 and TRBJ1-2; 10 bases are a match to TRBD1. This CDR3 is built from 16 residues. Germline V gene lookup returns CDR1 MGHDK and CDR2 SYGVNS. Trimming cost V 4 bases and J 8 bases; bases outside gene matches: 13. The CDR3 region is CASSAPGRDRGRGYTF. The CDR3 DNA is TGTGCCAGCAGTGCGCCGGGTCGGGACAGGGGACGGGGCTACACCTTC.

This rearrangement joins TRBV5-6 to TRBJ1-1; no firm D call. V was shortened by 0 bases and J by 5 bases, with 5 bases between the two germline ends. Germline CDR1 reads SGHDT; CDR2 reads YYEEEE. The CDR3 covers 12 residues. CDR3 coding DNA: TGTGCCAGCAGCTTGGGGGCGACTGAAGCTTTCTTT. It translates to CASSLGATEAFF.

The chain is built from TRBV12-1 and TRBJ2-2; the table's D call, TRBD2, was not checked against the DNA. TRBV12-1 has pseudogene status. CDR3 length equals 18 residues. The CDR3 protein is CASSTGTSGRGGTGELFF. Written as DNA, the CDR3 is TGTGCCAGCAGCACAGGGACTAGCGGGAGGGGAGGCACCGGGGAGCTGTTTTTT.

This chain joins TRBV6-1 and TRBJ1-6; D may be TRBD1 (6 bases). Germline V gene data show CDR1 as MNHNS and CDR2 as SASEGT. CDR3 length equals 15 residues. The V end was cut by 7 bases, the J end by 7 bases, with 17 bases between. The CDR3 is CASTPGGGINSPLHF. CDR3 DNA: TGTGCCAGCACCCCCGGGGGGGGCATAAATTCACCCCTCCACTTT.

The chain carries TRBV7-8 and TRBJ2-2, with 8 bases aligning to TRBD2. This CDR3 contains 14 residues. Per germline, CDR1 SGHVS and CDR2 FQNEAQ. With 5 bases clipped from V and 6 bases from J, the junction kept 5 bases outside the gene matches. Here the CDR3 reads CASSVTSDAGELFF. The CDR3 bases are TGTGCCAGCAGCGTGACTAGCGACGCCGGGGAGCTGTTTTTT.

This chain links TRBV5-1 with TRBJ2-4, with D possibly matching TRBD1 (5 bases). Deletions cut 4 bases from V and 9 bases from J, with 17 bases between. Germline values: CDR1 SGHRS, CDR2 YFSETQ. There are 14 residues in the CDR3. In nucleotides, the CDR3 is TGCGCCAGCAGCGCCCAGGGAAGACTTGGCATTCAGTACTTC. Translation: CASSAQGRLGIQYF.

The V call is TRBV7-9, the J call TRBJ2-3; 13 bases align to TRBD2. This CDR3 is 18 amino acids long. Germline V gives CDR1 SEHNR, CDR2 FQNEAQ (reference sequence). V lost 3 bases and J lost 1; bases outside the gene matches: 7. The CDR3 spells CASSLRTSGGVGTDTQYF. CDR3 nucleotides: TGTGCCAGCAGCTTGAGAACTAGCGGGGGGGTGGGCACAGATACGCAGTATTTT.

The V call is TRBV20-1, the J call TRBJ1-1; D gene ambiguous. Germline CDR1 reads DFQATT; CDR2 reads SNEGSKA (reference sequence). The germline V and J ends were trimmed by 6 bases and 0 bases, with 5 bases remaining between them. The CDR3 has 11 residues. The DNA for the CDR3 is TGCAGTGCCCTTATGAACACTGAAGCTTTCTTT. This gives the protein CSALMNTEAFF.

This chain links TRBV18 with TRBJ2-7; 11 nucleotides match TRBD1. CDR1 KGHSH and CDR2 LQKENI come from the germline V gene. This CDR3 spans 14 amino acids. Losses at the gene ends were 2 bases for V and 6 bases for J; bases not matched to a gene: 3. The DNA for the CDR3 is TGTGCCAGCTCACCAAGGACAGGGGGCGGCGAGCAGTACTTC. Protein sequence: CASSPRTGGGEQYF. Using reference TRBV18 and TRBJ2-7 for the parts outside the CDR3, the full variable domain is NAGVMQNPRHLVRRRGQEARLRCSPMKGHSHVYWYRQLPEEGLKFMVYLQKENIIDESGMPKERFSAEFPKEGPSILRIQQVVRGDSAAYFCASSPRTGGGEQYFGPGTRLTVT.

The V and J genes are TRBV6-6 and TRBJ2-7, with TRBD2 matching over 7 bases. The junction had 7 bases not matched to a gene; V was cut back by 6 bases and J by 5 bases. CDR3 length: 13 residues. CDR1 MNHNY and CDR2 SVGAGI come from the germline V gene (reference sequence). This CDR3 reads CASSLPGRDEQYF. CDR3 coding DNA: TGTGCCAGCAGCTTACCGGGGAGGGACGAGCAGTACTTC.

The CDR3 here is CASSLGTITYEQYF. The CDR3 nucleotides are TGTGCCAGCAGCTTAGGGACTATCACCTACGAGCAGTACTTC. J is TRBJ2-7 and V is TRBV7-6, with D possibly TRBD2 on 6 matching bases. There are 14 residues in the CDR3. V lost 1 base, J lost 2 bases, and 9 bases lay in between. Germline V gives CDR1 SGHVS, CDR2 FNYEAQ.

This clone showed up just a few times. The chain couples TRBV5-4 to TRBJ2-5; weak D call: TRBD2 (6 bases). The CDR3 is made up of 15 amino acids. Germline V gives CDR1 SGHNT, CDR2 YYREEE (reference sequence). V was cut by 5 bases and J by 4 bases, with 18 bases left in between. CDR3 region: CASSSDPTGVETQYF. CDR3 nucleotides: TGTGCCAGCAGTAGTGACCCCACGGGGGTAGAGACCCAGTACTTC.

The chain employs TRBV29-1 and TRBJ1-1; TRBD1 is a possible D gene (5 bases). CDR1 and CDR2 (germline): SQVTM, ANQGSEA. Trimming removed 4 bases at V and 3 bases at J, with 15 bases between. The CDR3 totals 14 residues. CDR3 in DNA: TGCAGCGTTGTGGGGCCCAGCCGGGACACTGAAGCTTTCTTT. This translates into CSVVGPSRDTEAFF. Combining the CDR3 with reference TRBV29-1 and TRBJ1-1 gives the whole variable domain SAVISQKPSRDICQRGTSLTIQCQVDSQVTMMFWYRQQPGQSLTLIATANQGSEATYESGFVIDKFPISRPNLTFSTLTVSNMSPEDSSIYLCSVVGPSRDTEAFFGQGTRLTVV.

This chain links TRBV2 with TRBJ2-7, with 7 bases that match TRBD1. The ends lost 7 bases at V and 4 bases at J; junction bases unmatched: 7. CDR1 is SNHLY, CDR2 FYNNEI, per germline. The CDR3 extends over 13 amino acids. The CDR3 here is CASTAGTDYEQYF. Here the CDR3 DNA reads TGTGCCAGCACCGCCGGGACAGATTACGAGCAGTACTTC. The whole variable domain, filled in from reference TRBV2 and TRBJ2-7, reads EPEVTQTPSHQVTQMGQEVILRCVPISNHLYFYWYRQILGQKVEFLVSFYNNEISEKSEIFDDQFSVERPDGSNFTLKIRSTKLEDSAMYFCASTAGTDYEQYFGPGTRLTVT.

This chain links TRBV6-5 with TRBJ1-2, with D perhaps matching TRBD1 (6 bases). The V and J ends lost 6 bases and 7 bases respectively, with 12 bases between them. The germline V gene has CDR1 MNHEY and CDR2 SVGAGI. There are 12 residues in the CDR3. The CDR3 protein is CASRGGARGYTF. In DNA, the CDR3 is TGTGCCAGCAGAGGGGGGGCTCGTGGCTACACCTTC.

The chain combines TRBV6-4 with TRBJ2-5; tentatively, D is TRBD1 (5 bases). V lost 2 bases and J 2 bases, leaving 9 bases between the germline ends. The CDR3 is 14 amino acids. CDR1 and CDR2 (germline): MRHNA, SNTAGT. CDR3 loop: CASSDGAGQETQYF. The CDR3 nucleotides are TGTGCCAGCAGTGACGGGGCAGGTCAAGAGACCCAGTACTTC.